The 12 T cell receptor beta chains below were found in one sample sequenced in a study of T-cell reconstitution after alpha-beta-depleted transplantation in children. The TCRbeta library incorporated unique molecular identifiers. TCRdb recomputed calls from the PCR reads with MiXCR, one row per CDR3 protein. Of hundreds of thousands of distinct CDR3 sequences in the sample, 10% to 13% were seen once. The specimen was PBMCs from the stem cell graft donor, collected from the stem cell graft. The receptors shown here come from a human donor who donated a stem cell graft to a child with acute myeloid leukemia.

This clonotype was seen more than once but under ten times. The chain couples TRBV7-2 to TRBJ1-2, with TRBD1 matching 7 bases. Trimming at V came to 6 bases and at J to 4 bases, leaving 2 bases not matched to a gene. Germline V gene lookup returns CDR1 SGHTA and CDR2 FQGNSA. The CDR3 has 12 amino acids. The CDR3 reads CASRYRGYGYTF. CDR3 DNA sequence: TGTGCCAGCAGGTACAGGGGCTATGGCTACACCTTC.

The CDR3 bases are TGTGCCAGCAGCTCCGACGGTATGTTTCAAGAGACCCAGTACTTC. It encodes CASSSDGMFQETQYF. The chain employs TRBV11-2 and TRBJ2-5, with unresolved D. The CDR3 loop spans 15 amino acids. V lost 4 bases, J lost 2 bases, and 14 bases lay in between. Germline assignment: CDR1 SGHAT and CDR2 FQNNGV.

This clonotype came up many times. The chain combines TRBV6-1 with TRBJ2-2; D is uncertain. The CDR3 spans 15 residues. Trimming stripped 6 bases from V and 1 base from J, with 12 bases between. CDR1 MNHNS and CDR2 SASEGT come from the germline V gene. The CDR3 DNA is TGTGCCAGCAGACCTCCAGCGAGGAACACCGGGGAGCTGTTTTTT. This translates into CASRPPARNTGELFF.

This sequence joins TRBV6-2 or TRBV6-3 and TRBJ2-5, with 7 bases identical to TRBD1. The V gene's germline CDR1 is MNHEY and CDR2 SVGEGT. After removal of 4 bases from V and 4 bases from J, the junction contained 15 bases not matched to a gene. This CDR3 region has 17 residues. For the CDR3, the DNA is TGTGCCAGCAGTTCGCTACGACAGGGAGAAGAGCGAGAGACCCAGTACTTC. It codes for CASSSLRQGEERETQYF.

V gene TRBV28 combines with J gene TRBJ1-2, with unresolved D. Per germline, CDR1 MDHEN and CDR2 SYDVKM. CDR3 length: 13 amino acids. Trimming removed 10 bases at V and 0 bases at J, with 12 bases between. CDR3 protein: CATPALSNYGYTF. CDR3 in DNA: TGTGCCACCCCGGCTCTCTCTAACTATGGCTACACCTTC.

V gene TRBV7-6 combines with J gene TRBJ2-1, with D hard to call. Looked up from germline, CDR1 is SGHVS and CDR2 is FNYEAQ. The CDR3 sequence is 16 residues long. The V and J ends lost 1 base and 0 bases respectively, with 10 bases between them. The CDR3 DNA is TGTGCCAGCAGCTTAGTTAGAGCTAGCTCCTACAATGAGCAGTTCTTC. Its protein product is CASSLVRASSYNEQFF.

This clonotype occurred many times. V usage is TRBV12-3 or TRBV12-4 and J usage is TRBJ1-5; D might be TRBD1 (6 bases). CDR3 size: 15 residues. The V end lost 10 bases, the J end lost 2 bases, and 18 bases lay between the germline ends. CDR3 coding DNA: TGTGCCACAAAGTCAGGGGAGTACGGCAATCAGCCCCAGCATTTT. Its protein product is CATKSGEYGNQPQHF.

This clonotype was seen more than once but under ten times. The chain uses TRBV5-1 and TRBJ2-5; 11 positions agree with TRBD1. Germline CDR1 is SGHRS and CDR2 is YFSETQ. This CDR3 is built from 15 residues. The junction had 5 bases not matched to a gene; V was cut back by 2 bases and J by 5 bases. The CDR3 is CASSFDGTGGETQYF. CDR3 nucleotide sequence: TGCGCCAGCAGCTTTGATGGGACAGGGGGGGAGACCCAGTACTTC.

The table lists this clonotype with a few counts. The DNA is left out, because the CDR3 cannot be placed on it with certainty; the CDR3 is given as TCRdb lists it. The chain carries TRBV12-3 or TRBV12-4 and TRBJ2-7; the D call of TRBD2 is as the table states it, not checked on the DNA. The CDR3 extends over 16 residues, inclusive of both ends. The CDR3 here is CASILDPVAGVAEQYF.

Many counts were recorded for this clonotype. CDR3 region: CASSTRVAFYSESSYNEQFF. CDR3 nucleotides: TGTGCCAGCAGCACGAGAGTGGCTTTTTACTCTGAAAGCTCCTACAATGAGCAGTTCTTC. The V and J genes are TRBV7-2 and TRBJ2-1; no clear D gene. V lost 5 bases, J lost 0 bases, and 26 bases lay in between. The CDR3 extends over 20 amino acids. Germline lookup yields CDR1 SGHTA and CDR2 FQGNSA.

This clonotype was seen repeatedly, ten times or more. V and J are TRBV10-3 and TRBJ2-5; D gene ambiguous. The CDR3 is made up of 14 amino acids. V lost 0 bases to trimming and J lost 4 bases, with 9 bases between them. Germline V gene lookup returns CDR1 ENHRY and CDR2 SYGVKD. CDR3 residues: CAISESKVGETQYF. DNA for the CDR3: TGTGCCATCAGTGAGTCGAAGGTGGGAGAGACCCAGTACTTC.

This clonotype was seen more than once but under ten times. This chain connects TRBV5-5 to TRBJ2-1; D call uncertain. V lost 3 bases to trimming and J lost 7 bases, with 11 bases between them. CDR1 is SGHKS and CDR2 is YYEKEE in the germline V gene (reference sequence). This CDR3 has 13 residues. CDR3 loop: CASSWELRNEQFF. The CDR3 DNA reads as TGTGCCAGCAGCTGGGAACTACGTAATGAGCAGTTCTTC.